The T cell receptor beta chain described here comes from a study of identical twins. This clonotype was counted a few times. TCRdb itself ran the 5' RACE reads through MiXCR, one entry per CDR3 protein. The sample has more than 600,000 distinct CDR3 sequences, around a sixth seen once. The data also belong to a second study, concerning T cells expressing NK-cell markers. That report notes: CD8+ T cells in over 5 donors included dominant NKG2C+ clonotypes at roughly 1.0-8%.

Sequenced material: PBMCs. The TCR comes from a woman younger than 35 in good health.

CDR3 amino acids: CASSSGERVVSNYGYTF. CDR3 in DNA: TGCGCCAGCAGCTCCGGGGAGAGGGTAGTCTCCAACTATGGCTACACCTTC. J is TRBJ1-2 and V is TRBV5-1; unclear D gene. Trimming stripped 3 bases from V and 2 bases from J, with 20 bases between. Germline CDR1 is SGHRS and CDR2 is YFSETQ. This CDR3 comprises 17 residues. The variable domain in full, with the rest retrieved from reference TRBV5-1 and TRBJ1-2, is KAGVTQTPRYLIKTRGQQVTLSCSPISGHRSVSWYQQTPGQGLQFLFEYFSETQRNKGNFPGRFSGRQFSNSRSEMNVSTLELGDSALYLCASSSGERVVSNYGYTFGSGTRLTVV.